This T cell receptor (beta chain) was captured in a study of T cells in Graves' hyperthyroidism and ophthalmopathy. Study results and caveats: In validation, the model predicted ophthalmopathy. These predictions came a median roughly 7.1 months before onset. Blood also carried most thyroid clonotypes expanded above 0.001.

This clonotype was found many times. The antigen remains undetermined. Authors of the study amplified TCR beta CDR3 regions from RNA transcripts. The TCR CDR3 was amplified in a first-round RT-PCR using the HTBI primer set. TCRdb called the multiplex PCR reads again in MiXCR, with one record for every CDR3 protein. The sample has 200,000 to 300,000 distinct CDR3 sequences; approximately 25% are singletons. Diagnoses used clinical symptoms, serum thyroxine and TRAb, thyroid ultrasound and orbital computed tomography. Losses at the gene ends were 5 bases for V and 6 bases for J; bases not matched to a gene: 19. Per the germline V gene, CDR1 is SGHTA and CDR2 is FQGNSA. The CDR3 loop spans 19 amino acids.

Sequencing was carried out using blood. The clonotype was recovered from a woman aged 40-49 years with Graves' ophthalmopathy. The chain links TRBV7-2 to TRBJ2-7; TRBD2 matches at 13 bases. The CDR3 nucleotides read TGTGCCAGCAGCGAGACCCCGGGACTAGCGGGAAGTAAGGGGGCCGAGCAGTACTTC. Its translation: CASSETPGLAGSKGAEQYF.